These T cell receptor beta chains were read from a single sample in a study of blood T cell repertoires in COVID-19. Clones were read by immunoSEQ multiplex PCR, and TCRdb kept only the in-frame ones, dropping some. The sample records 200,000 to 250,000 clones, around four fifths being singletons. Sequencing input: peripheral blood. These receptors were taken from a woman of 80 years or more with COVID-19, enrolled during active disease. Both conserved end residues are part of each CDR3. Clone sizes are given selectively: once, few, many, or a class where the clone is expanded.

clone size | V gene | CDR3 protein
. | TRBV6-5 | CASSPTGGSDEQYF
. | TRBV13 | CASSSLQGRGGYTF
few | TRBV7-2 | CASSLALSGDPTGELFF
. | TRBV5-5 | CASSPLWTAPLYEQYF
. | TRBV19 | CASDPGLGANTGELFF
. | TRBV7-3 | CASSFRAGVTDTQYF
. | TRBV6-5 | CASSYRGPEGYTF
. | TRBV7-2 | CASSNQQGRQETQYF
. | TRBV7-2 | CASSPSWGGTEAFF
few | TRBV18 | CASSPLGTGLGINYGYTF
. | TRBV7-3 | CASSLTPRHPGELKRAGTEAFF
. | TRBV3-1/TRBV3-2 | CASSQSGRGGGSYEQYF
. | TRBV5-6 | CASSLGAGSLGNEQFF
. | TRBV2 | CASSISLSGNTIYF
. | TRBV7-2 | CASSPQGQPQHF
once | TRBV19 | CASSISPDNGYTF
. | TRBV5-6 | CASSLLDSERYGELFF
. | TRBV28 | CASWTGNQPQHF
. | TRBV4-1 | CASSQEAGTTRNEQFF
. | TRBV7-2 | CASSLDRGNSPLHF
. | TRBV9 | CASSVGTGGYGYTF
. | TRBV3-1/TRBV3-2 | CASLNRFYGYTF
. | TRBV6-2/TRBV6-3 | CASSGRGQGHYGYTF
. | TRBV7-2 | CASSLWESLETQYF
. | TRBV7-3 | CASSLSINTEAFF
. | TRBV28 | CASSFSSAGGYQETQYF
few | TRBV7-2 | CASSRTAANEKLFF
. | TRBV4-1 | CASSQGGDDRAFQYF
. | TRBV28 | CASSESDLGAESDYGYTF
once | TRBV5-1 | CASSPMAATNEKLFF
. | TRBV4-1 | CASSLVLAGGSGVTSGQYF
. | TRBV5-1 | CASSSNSGRAADTQYF
. | TRBV7-7 | CASGPGSGNTIYF
. | TRBV7-8 | CASSLGGGSEAFF
. | TRBV6-5 | CASRPLRVLSSPLHF
. | TRBV27 | CASSWGQSSYEQYF
. | TRBV7-2 | CASSLSSWGLVKNEQFF
. | TRBV11-2 | CATSTGGATNEKLFF
. | TRBV28 | CASIPAGGNYGYTF
. | TRBV18 | CASSRQGLYGYTF
. | TRBV29-1 | CSGTRGTDTQYF
. | TRBV3-1/TRBV3-2 | CASSQSRELFF
. | TRBV2 | CASTRQSYSPLHF
few | TRBV18 | CASSPAGGGEPQHF
. | TRBV5-5 | CASSPPGGSEQYF